The rows below give T cell receptor beta chains drawn from one sample of a study of OX40 agonist ivuxolimab in advanced cancers. The repertoire was sequenced with immunoSEQ multiplex PCR; TCRdb's copy has only in-frame clones and lacks some. This table has 65,000 to 95,000 clones, approximately 90% appearing once. This material consisted of CD4+ or CD8+ T cells sorted from blood, taken in a trial of the OX40 agonist ivuxolimab. The receptor set was obtained from an adult with an advanced solid tumor such as melanoma, head and neck, liver or kidney cancer. CDR3s include the opening cysteine and the closing phenylalanine or tryptophan. D genes are given only for firm matches. Only part of the rows carry a size: once, few, many, or a class if the clone is expanded.

CDR3 protein: CASSYGGLAEETQYF
CDR3 DNA: TGTGCCAGCAGTTACGGGGGACTAGCGGAAGAGACCCAGTACTTC
J gene: TRBJ2-5
V gene: TRBV6-6
clone size: NA
D gene: TRBD2

CDR3 protein: CASSPTGGAVTGELFF
CDR3 DNA: TGTGCCAGCAGTCCGACAGGGGGCGCAGTCACCGGGGAGCTGTTTTTT
J gene: TRBJ2-2
V gene: TRBV27
clone size: NA
D gene: TRBD1

CDR3 protein: CASSLGPGGSGNTIYF
CDR3 DNA: TGTGCCAGCAGCTTAGGTCCAGGGGGGTCTGGAAACACCATATATTTT
J gene: TRBJ1-3
V gene: TRBV11-2
clone size: NA
D gene: TRBD1

CDR3 protein: CASSGKGTGANVLTF
CDR3 DNA: TGTGCCAGCAGCGGAAAGGGGACTGGGGCCAACGTCCTGACTTTC
J gene: TRBJ2-6
V gene: TRBV7-3
clone size: NA
D gene: NA

CDR3 protein: CASGTGLSYEQYF
CDR3 DNA: TGTGCCAGTGGGACAGGGCTCTCCTACGAGCAGTACTTC
J gene: TRBJ2-7
V gene: TRBV6-1
clone size: NA
D gene: TRBD1

CDR3 protein: CASSVAMAETQYF
CDR3 DNA: TGTGCCAGCAGCGTAGCTATGGCAGAGACCCAGTACTTC
J gene: TRBJ2-5
V gene: TRBV9
clone size: once
D gene: NA

CDR3 protein: CASSLSHVSYNSPLHF
CDR3 DNA: TGTGCCAGCAGCTTGTCGCACGTCTCCTATAATTCACCCCTCCACTTT
J gene: TRBJ1-6
V gene: TRBV5-6
clone size: NA
D gene: NA

CDR3 protein: CASRGSGKNYNEQFF
CDR3 DNA: TGTGCCAGCAGGGGTTCAGGGAAAAACTACAATGAGCAGTTCTTC
J gene: TRBJ2-1
V gene: TRBV7-9
clone size: NA
D gene: NA

CDR3 protein: CASSLSVGGYNEQFF
CDR3 DNA: TGTGCCAGCAGTTTATCCGTGGGGGGATACAATGAGCAGTTCTTC
J gene: TRBJ2-1
V gene: TRBV27
clone size: NA
D gene: NA

CDR3 protein: CASSLGAGQPWPQHF
CDR3 DNA: TGCGCCAGCAGCTTGGGGGCCGGGCAGCCATGGCCCCAGCATTTT
J gene: TRBJ1-5
V gene: TRBV5-1
clone size: once
D gene: NA

CDR3 protein: CASSRGQGLGDEQFF
CDR3 DNA: TGTGCCAGCTCCCGCGGGCAGGGACTGGGGGATGAGCAGTTCTTC
J gene: TRBJ2-1
V gene: TRBV11-3
clone size: NA
D gene: NA

CDR3 protein: CASSSHPWVGANVLTF
CDR3 DNA: TGTGCCAGCAGTTCCCACCCCTGGGTTGGGGCCAACGTCCTGACTTTC
J gene: TRBJ2-6
V gene: TRBV6-5
clone size: NA
D gene: NA

CDR3 protein: CASRTTGSTDTQYF
CDR3 DNA: TGTGCCAGTAGAACGACAGGAAGCACAGATACGCAGTATTTT
J gene: TRBJ2-3
V gene: TRBV19
clone size: NA
D gene: NA

CDR3 protein: CASSPDGPSTDTQYF
CDR3 DNA: TGTGCCAGCAGCCCGGACGGACCTAGCACAGATACGCAGTATTTT
J gene: TRBJ2-3
V gene: TRBV11-2
clone size: NA
D gene: NA

CDR3 protein: CASSFTGNPNNEQFF
CDR3 DNA: TGTGCCAGTAGCTTTACGGGCAACCCTAACAATGAGCAGTTCTTC
J gene: TRBJ2-1
V gene: TRBV19
clone size: NA
D gene: NA

CDR3 protein: CASSLAEDLYEQYF
CDR3 DNA: TGCGCCAGCAGCTTGGCAGAAGATCTGTACGAGCAGTACTTC
J gene: TRBJ2-7
V gene: TRBV5-1
clone size: NA
D gene: NA

CDR3 protein: CASSYRGGGMNTEAFF
CDR3 DNA: TGTGCCAGCAGTTACCGGGGAGGGGGTATGAACACTGAAGCTTTCTTT
J gene: TRBJ1-1
V gene: TRBV11-2
clone size: NA
D gene: NA

CDR3 protein: CSVVVQGNTEAFF
CDR3 DNA: TGCAGCGTTGTGGTACAGGGGAACACTGAAGCTTTCTTT
J gene: TRBJ1-1
V gene: TRBV29-1
clone size: NA
D gene: NA

CDR3 protein: CAWSGAGTDTQYF
CDR3 DNA: TGTGCCTGGAGTGGAGCAGGGACAGATACGCAGTATTTT
J gene: TRBJ2-3
V gene: TRBV30
clone size: NA
D gene: NA

CDR3 protein: CASSERTGPQPQHF
CDR3 DNA: TGCGCCAGCAGTGAAAGGACAGGGCCTCAGCCCCAGCATTTT
J gene: TRBJ1-5
V gene: TRBV10-2
clone size: NA
D gene: TRBD1

CDR3 protein: CASSLGHMAAMEQFF
CDR3 DNA: TGCGCCAGCAGCTTAGGGCATATGGCCGCGATGGAGCAGTTCTTC
J gene: TRBJ2-1
V gene: TRBV5-1
clone size: NA
D gene: NA

CDR3 protein: CASSLPPTGVYGYTF
CDR3 DNA: TGTGCCAGCAGCTTACCCCCGACAGGGGTTTATGGCTACACCTTC
J gene: TRBJ1-2
V gene: TRBV7-2
clone size: NA
D gene: TRBD1

CDR3 protein: CASSLGVGNTIYF
CDR3 DNA: TGCGCCAGCAGCTTGGGTGTTGGAAACACCATATATTTT
J gene: TRBJ1-3
V gene: TRBV5-1
clone size: once
D gene: NA

CDR3 protein: CASSRSRVGGGEQYF
CDR3 DNA: TGCGCCAGCAGCCGCTCCAGGGTGGGAGGTGGGGAGCAGTACTTC
J gene: TRBJ2-7
V gene: TRBV4-1
clone size: few
D gene: NA

CDR3 protein: CASTSSRGTNTEAFF
CDR3 DNA: TGTGCCAGCACTTCCTCCAGGGGGACCAACACTGAAGCTTTCTTT
J gene: TRBJ1-1
V gene: TRBV2
clone size: NA
D gene: TRBD1

CDR3 protein: CASSLEGLNYGYTF
CDR3 DNA: TGCGCCAGCAGCTTGGAGGGGCTCAACTATGGCTACACCTTC
J gene: TRBJ1-2
V gene: TRBV5-1
clone size: NA
D gene: NA

CDR3 protein: CASSSAGQGLGYTF
CDR3 DNA: TGTGCCAGCAGCTCCGCGGGACAGGGCCTTGGCTACACCTTC
J gene: TRBJ1-2
V gene: TRBV5-5
clone size: NA
D gene: TRBD1

CDR3 protein: CASSIGNGQVYNQPQHF
CDR3 DNA: TGTGCCAGTAGTATAGGAAACGGACAGGTCTACAATCAGCCCCAGCATTTT
J gene: TRBJ1-5
V gene: TRBV19
clone size: NA
D gene: TRBD1

CDR3 protein: CASSLVAGGETQYF
CDR3 DNA: TGTGCCAGCAGCTTAGTAGCGGGAGGAGAGACCCAGTACTTC
J gene: TRBJ2-5
V gene: TRBV11-2
clone size: NA
D gene: TRBD2

CDR3 protein: CASMDSNEKLFF
CDR3 DNA: TGTGCCAGCATGGACAGTAATGAAAAACTGTTTTTT
J gene: TRBJ1-4
V gene: TRBV6-6
clone size: NA
D gene: NA

CDR3 protein: CASSQDEGGRDTGELFF
CDR3 DNA: TGTGCCAGCAGCCAAGATGAAGGGGGGAGGGACACCGGGGAGCTGTTTTTT
J gene: TRBJ2-2
V gene: TRBV4-2
clone size: once
D gene: NA

CDR3 protein: CASSLTGQLNTEAFF
CDR3 DNA: TGTGCCAGCAGTCTAACCGGGCAGCTGAACACTGAAGCTTTCTTT
J gene: TRBJ1-1
V gene: TRBV27
clone size: few
D gene: NA

CDR3 protein: CAVHAGPYNSPLHF
CDR3 DNA: TGTGCCGTCCATGCGGGGCCCTATAATTCACCCCTCCACTTT
J gene: TRBJ1-6
V gene: TRBV6-5
clone size: NA
D gene: NA

CDR3 protein: CASSLEGREETQYF
CDR3 DNA: TGCGCCAGCAGCTTGGAGGGTCGGGAGGAGACCCAGTACTTC
J gene: TRBJ2-5
V gene: TRBV5-1
clone size: NA
D gene: NA

CDR3 protein: CASSHYVWDSSYEQYF
CDR3 DNA: TGTGCCAGCAGCCATTATGTGTGGGACAGTTCCTACGAGCAGTACTTC
J gene: TRBJ2-7
V gene: TRBV13
clone size: once
D gene: TRBD1

CDR3 protein: CASSLPAVLSAGHEMNTEAFF
CDR3 DNA: TGTGCCAGCAGCTTGCCCGCGGTATTAAGCGCGGGCCATGAAATGAACACTGAAGCTTTCTTT
J gene: TRBJ1-1
V gene: TRBV7-6
clone size: NA
D gene: NA

CDR3 protein: CASSLAGTVGGAQYF
CDR3 DNA: TGTGCCAGCAGCTTAGCGGGGACTGTCGGTGGGGCCCAGTACTTC
J gene: TRBJ2-5
V gene: TRBV7-7
clone size: once
D gene: NA

CDR3 protein: CASRLSGDTQYF
CDR3 DNA: TGTGCCAGCCGCCTTTCGGGAGATACGCAGTATTTT
J gene: TRBJ2-3
V gene: TRBV7-9
clone size: NA
D gene: NA

CDR3 protein: CSVLMTTTAGELFF
CDR3 DNA: TGCAGCGTCCTGATGACTACCACGGCCGGGGAGCTGTTTTTT
J gene: TRBJ2-2
V gene: TRBV29-1
clone size: NA
D gene: NA

CDR3 protein: CASSVGQGAHYGYTF
CDR3 DNA: TGTGCCAGCAGCGTCGGACAGGGGGCTCACTATGGCTACACCTTC
J gene: TRBJ1-2
V gene: TRBV9
clone size: NA
D gene: TRBD1